The 20 T cell receptor beta chains listed next were all sequenced from one sample in a study of T cells in localized non-small cell lung cancer. TCRdb's table, derived via immunoSEQ multiplex PCR, lists solely in-frame clones and lacks some. Among about 35,000 clones, about nine tenths were seen once, and the ten largest hold under 4.5%. The sequencing used peripheral blood, collected before any cancer treatment. All receptors derive from a man between 40 and 70 years old with stage I lung adenocarcinoma.

The chain uses TRBV18 and TRBJ1-1, with D tentatively TRBD1 (6 bases). The CDR3 spans 14 residues. Germline V lookup: CDR1 KGHSH, CDR2 LQKENI. Trimming left V 3 bases short and J 1 base short, with 9 bases between. The CDR3 bases are TGTGCCAGCTCACCGGGACACCAGAACACTGAAGCTTTCTTT. This gives the protein CASSPGHQNTEAFF.

This chain links TRBV27 with TRBJ2-3; no reliable D call. Between the trimmed V and J ends, which lost 3 bases and 0 bases, there was a span of 4 bases. The CDR3 spans 13 residues. The germline gives CDR1 MNHEY, CDR2 SMNVEV (reference sequence). CDR3 sequence (DNA): TGTGCCAGCAGTTTTTTTAGCACAGATACGCAGTATTTT. As protein: CASSFFSTDTQYF.

The rearrangement links TRBV2 to TRBJ2-3; TRBD2 agrees at 9 bases. The germline V gene encodes CDR1 SNHLY and CDR2 FYNNEI. The CDR3 length is 15 residues. Trimming at V came to 5 bases and at J to 9 bases, leaving 12 bases not matched to a gene. This CDR3 reads CASSRAGGRRLTQYF. For the CDR3, the DNA is TGTGCCAGCAGTCGGGCGGGGGGGCGAAGGTTAACGCAGTATTTT.

The rearrangement links TRBV7-2 to TRBJ2-5; TRBD2 aligns across 9 bases. In germline, CDR1 is SGHTA, CDR2 FQGNSA. This CDR3 contains 15 residues. Germline trimming cut 4 bases from V and 3 bases from J; bases unmatched to any gene: 6. DNA for the CDR3: TGTGCCAGCAGCTCCTCTAGCGGGAACGAAGAGACCCAGTACTTC. Its protein product is CASSSSSGNEETQYF.

The J gene is TRBJ1-3, the V gene TRBV29-1; D ambiguous. The CDR3 totals 13 residues. From germline, CDR1 is SQVTM and CDR2 ANQGSEA. The V end was cut by 4 bases, the J end by 0 bases, with 7 bases between. CDR3 protein: CSVVVDSGNTIYF. CDR3 DNA: TGCAGCGTTGTGGTCGACTCTGGAAACACCATATATTTT.

The chain links TRBV5-6 to TRBJ1-1; 8 bases match TRBD1. The CDR3 has 17 residues. With V trimmed by 4 bases and J by 1 base, 12 bases remained unmatched. Germline lookup yields CDR1 SGHDT and CDR2 YYEEEE. CDR3 sequence (DNA): TGTGCCAGCAGCGAATGGGGCAGGGGGCAATGGAACACTGAAGCTTTCTTT. Translation gives CASSEWGRGQWNTEAFF.

The genes are TRBV5-6 and TRBJ2-2; TRBD1 is a possible D gene (6 bases). V was cut by 0 bases and J by 6 bases, with 9 bases left in between. Germline loops: CDR1 SGHDT, CDR2 YYEEEE. This CDR3 is 14 amino acids long. CDR3 nucleotide sequence: TGTGCCAGCAGCTTGGGTTCAGGGGCCGGGGAGCTGTTTTTT. This translates into CASSLGSGAGELFF.

This sequence joins TRBV5-4 and TRBJ1-1; 8 bases fit TRBD1. This CDR3 spans 14 amino acids. After removal of 6 bases from V and 0 bases from J, the junction contained 4 bases not matched to a gene. CDR1 and CDR2 (germline): SGHNT, YYREEE (reference sequence). The CDR3 sequence is CASTKGQVNTEAFF. DNA for the CDR3: TGTGCCAGCACTAAGGGACAGGTGAACACTGAAGCTTTCTTT.

The chain uses TRBV7-9 and TRBJ2-1; the match to TRBD2 covers 10 bases. The germline CDR1 and CDR2 sequences are SEHNR and FQNEAQ (reference sequence). CDR3 length equals 15 residues. The ends lost 0 bases at V and 7 bases at J; junction bases unmatched: 3. CDR3 residues: CASSLALAGQNEQFF. The CDR3 DNA reads TGTGCCAGCAGCTTAGCACTAGCGGGGCAAAATGAGCAGTTCTTC.

The chain couples TRBV6-5 to TRBJ1-2; D not resolved. The CDR3 is made up of 14 amino acids. Germline CDR1 and CDR2: MNHEY and SVGAGI. V gave up 6 bases and J gave up 7 bases, with 18 bases separating them. CDR3 DNA sequence: TGTGCCAGCAGCTTATACTTAACGACTGGTGGCTACACCTTC. It codes for CASSLYLTTGGYTF.

The V call is TRBV27, the J call TRBJ1-4; no definite D call. Trimming shortened V by 8 bases and J by 7 bases, and 20 bases separated the two germline ends. The CDR3 consists of 15 residues. Per the germline V gene, CDR1 is MNHEY and CDR2 is SMNVEV (reference sequence). The CDR3 loop is CASREPSKGSEKLFF. The CDR3 DNA reads as TGTGCCAGCCGTGAACCATCCAAAGGGAGTGAAAAACTGTTTTTT.

V gene TRBV27 combines with J gene TRBJ1-1; tentative D call: TRBD1 (6 bases). V lost 4 bases to trimming and J lost 1 base, with 7 bases between them. Germline V CDR1 and CDR2: MNHEY, SMNVEV (reference sequence). This CDR3 contains 13 residues. CDR3 residues: CASSSDRNTEAFF. Here the CDR3 DNA reads TGTGCCAGCAGTTCGGACAGGAACACTGAAGCTTTCTTT.

Worth noting for this clone: The junction does not match germline at one end; this may be a read error. The gene calls are TRBV5-4 and TRBJ1-1, with D tentatively TRBD1 (6 bases). Germline assignment: CDR1 SGHNT and CDR2 YYREEE (reference sequence). This CDR3 region has 15 residues. CDR3 in DNA: TGTGCCAGCAACTTGGAAGATGCAGGGGCCACTGAAGCTTTCTTT. Protein: CASNLEDAGATEAFF.

The rearrangement uses TRBV9 and TRBJ2-1, with D unclear. The germline V gene encodes CDR1 SGDLS and CDR2 YYNGEE. The V end lost 0 bases, the J end lost 7 bases, and 11 bases lay between the germline ends. The CDR3 consists of 14 residues. CDR3 nucleotides: TGTGCCAGCAGCGTAGCGAGTTGGGGAAATGAGCAGTTCTTC. Its translation is CASSVASWGNEQFF.

The rearrangement joins TRBV19 to TRBJ1-2; D uncertain. The CDR3 is 13 residues long. Trimming left V 3 bases short and J 5 bases short, with 10 bases between. Germline V gene sequence: CDR1 LNHDA, CDR2 SQIVND (reference sequence). CDR3 sequence (DNA): TGTGCCAGTAGTATGGGAATTTCGTATGGCTACACCTTC. Amino acid sequence: CASSMGISYGYTF. Supplemented by reference TRBV19 and TRBJ1-2, the full variable domain reads DGGITQSPKYLFRKEGQNVTLSCEQNLNHDAMYWYRQDPGQGLRLIYYSQIVNDFQKGDIAEGYSVSREKKESFPLTVTSAQKNPTAFYLCASSMGISYGYTFGSGTRLTVV.

This clone was counted a single time. The gene calls are TRBV19 and TRBJ1-5; TRBD1 is a possible D gene (6 bases). The CDR3 covers 16 residues. Germline V gene lookup returns CDR1 LNHDA and CDR2 SQIVND (reference sequence). V lost 11 bases to trimming and J lost 2 bases, with 22 bases between them. CDR3 region: CAASLQGRNGNQPQHF. The CDR3 nucleotides read TGTGCCGCATCCTTACAGGGAAGAAACGGCAATCAGCCCCAGCATTTT.

The V and J genes are TRBV9 and TRBJ2-1, with D tentatively TRBD2 (7 bases). Germline CDR1 and CDR2: SGDLS and YYNGEE. The CDR3 loop spans 15 amino acids. Trimming removed 4 bases at V and 6 bases at J, with 17 bases between. The CDR3 bases are TGTGCCAGCAGCACCCTCGGGGGGCCAATCAATGAGCAGTTCTTC. Its protein is CASSTLGGPINEQFF.

V gene TRBV10-3 combines with J gene TRBJ2-3; D tentatively fits TRBD1 or TRBD2 (5 bases each). Germline CDR1 ENHRY, CDR2 SYGVKD. The V end was cut by 3 bases, the J end by 0 bases, with 7 bases between. The CDR3 loop spans 14 amino acids. The CDR3 sequence is CAISDWGSTDTQYF. As DNA, the CDR3 is TGTGCCATCAGTGACTGGGGGAGCACAGATACGCAGTATTTT.

This chain uses TRBV5-6 with TRBJ2-1; D possibly matches TRBD1 or TRBD2 (6 bases each). The CDR3 contains 15 residues. Germline CDR1 reads SGHDT; CDR2 reads YYEEEE. V shed 2 bases and J shed 8 bases, with 17 bases lying between them. CDR3 in DNA: TGTGCCAGCAGCTTCATCGGGGGCCGGTCCGATGAGCAGTTCTTC. This codes for CASSFIGGRSDEQFF.

This clone appeared a single time. The V call is TRBV5-5, the J call TRBJ2-5; D unresolved. The germline V gene has CDR1 SGHKS and CDR2 YYEKEE (reference sequence). The CDR3 extends over 14 amino acids. Trimming pared 4 bases from V and 2 bases from J, leaving 12 bases between. The DNA of the CDR3 is TGTGCCAGCAGCCCACAGACACGGCAAGAGACCCAGTACTTC. Its translation is CASSPQTRQETQYF.